This is a list of T cell receptor beta chains from one sample in a study of cytomegalovirus exposure and HLA in healthy donors. Measured with immunoSEQ multiplex PCR; TCRdb has only the in-frame clones, and not every one. The sample has 50,000 or so clones; the top ten hold 25% to 30%. Sequencing input: PBMCs. These receptors all stem from a man aged 40-49 years in good health and CMV-seropositive. Each CDR3 is given with its conserved first and last residue. A D gene is named only where the DNA matches it firmly.

CDR3nt: TGTGCTTTCGGGTCCGGGGCGGGAAATGAGCAGTTCTTC
CDR3aa: CAFGSGAGNEQFF
d_gene: .
j_gene: TRBJ2-1
v_gene: TRBV13

CDR3nt: TGTGCCAGCAGTCGGGGGAATTCACCCCTCCACTTT
CDR3aa: CASSRGNSPLHF
d_gene: .
j_gene: TRBJ1-6
v_gene: TRBV28

CDR3nt: TGTGCCAGCACCCCCTTGGGCCTAACCAAGGATACGCAGTATTTT
CDR3aa: CASTPLGLTKDTQYF
d_gene: .
j_gene: TRBJ2-3
v_gene: TRBV28

CDR3nt: TGCGCCAGCAGCTTGGTCGCAGGGGATACTGAAGCTTTCTTT
CDR3aa: CASSLVAGDTEAFF
d_gene: .
j_gene: TRBJ1-1
v_gene: TRBV5-1

CDR3nt: TGTGCCACCAGCAGAGAGAGACAGGGGGCACAGTACTTC
CDR3aa: CATSRERQGAQYF
d_gene: TRBD1
j_gene: TRBJ2-7
v_gene: TRBV15

CDR3nt: TGTGCCAGCTCAGGTTTGAGCGCCACTGAAGCTTTCTTT
CDR3aa: CASSGLSATEAFF
d_gene: .
j_gene: TRBJ1-1
v_gene: TRBV18

CDR3nt: TGTGCCAGTAGTATCATCAGGGAATTGGATCAAGAGACCCAGTACTTC
CDR3aa: CASSIIRELDQETQYF
d_gene: .
j_gene: TRBJ2-5
v_gene: TRBV19

CDR3nt: TGCGCCAGCAGCCTCGAAGAGACCCAGTACTTC
CDR3aa: CASSLEETQYF
d_gene: .
j_gene: TRBJ2-5
v_gene: TRBV5-1

CDR3nt: TGTACCAGCGGGAGAGCGGGAGGCAACAATGAGCAGTTCTTC
CDR3aa: CTSGRAGGNNEQFF
d_gene: TRBD2
j_gene: TRBJ2-1
v_gene: TRBV11-2

CDR3nt: TGTGCCAGTAGGCCCCAGCGGGTTCAAGATACGCAGTATTTT
CDR3aa: CASRPQRVQDTQYF
d_gene: .
j_gene: TRBJ2-3
v_gene: TRBV19

CDR3nt: TGTGCCAGCAGTTCCCTTGCGGGGACTAGCAATCAGCCCCAGCATTTT
CDR3aa: CASSSLAGTSNQPQHF
d_gene: .
j_gene: TRBJ1-5
v_gene: TRBV28

CDR3nt: TGTGCCAGCGATATAGGGAGCTCCTACAATGAGCAGTTCTTC
CDR3aa: CASDIGSSYNEQFF
d_gene: .
j_gene: TRBJ2-1
v_gene: TRBV28

CDR3nt: TGTGCCACCAGCAGAGAAGTCCGGGGGGAAGGCGAGCAGTACTTC
CDR3aa: CATSREVRGEGEQYF
d_gene: TRBD2
j_gene: TRBJ2-7
v_gene: TRBV15

CDR3nt: TGTGCCAGCTCACCACCGAGCGACAGAAACATTCAGTACTTC
CDR3aa: CASSPPSDRNIQYF
d_gene: .
j_gene: TRBJ2-4
v_gene: TRBV18

CDR3nt: TGTGCCAGCTCACCGCGGACCTCCCCGGAGGTGCAGTACTTC
CDR3aa: CASSPRTSPEVQYF
d_gene: .
j_gene: TRBJ2-7
v_gene: TRBV18

CDR3nt: TGTGCCAGCAGCCAAGAGGGCGGATTAACCTACAATGAGCAGTTCTTC
CDR3aa: CASSQEGGLTYNEQFF
d_gene: .
j_gene: TRBJ2-1
v_gene: TRBV7-3

CDR3nt: TGCAGCGTGCGGACTAGCGGGGGCTACGAGCAGTACTTC
CDR3aa: CSVRTSGGYEQYF
d_gene: TRBD2
j_gene: TRBJ2-7
v_gene: TRBV29-1

CDR3nt: TGTGCCAGCAGTGGCGGCAATAGCAATCAGCCCCAGCATTTT
CDR3aa: CASSGGNSNQPQHF
d_gene: .
j_gene: TRBJ1-5
v_gene: TRBV2

CDR3nt: TGTGCCAGCTCACTCGCGGGGATCAATCAGCCCCAGCATTTT
CDR3aa: CASSLAGINQPQHF
d_gene: .
j_gene: TRBJ1-5
v_gene: TRBV7-8

CDR3nt: TGCGCCAGCAGCCAGTTACTAGATAGCAATCAGCCCCAGCATTTT
CDR3aa: CASSQLLDSNQPQHF
d_gene: .
j_gene: TRBJ1-5
v_gene: TRBV4-3

CDR3nt: TGTGCCAGCAGCGGCGGGACTCTCAACACCGGGGAGCTGTTTTTT
CDR3aa: CASSGGTLNTGELFF
d_gene: .
j_gene: TRBJ2-2
v_gene: TRBV5-6

CDR3nt: TGTGCCAGCACCATAACGGGCTATGGCTACACCTTC
CDR3aa: CASTITGYGYTF
d_gene: .
j_gene: TRBJ1-2
v_gene: TRBV28

CDR3nt: TGTGCCAGCAGGACCGACAGGGGTCCCTACGAGCAGTACTTC
CDR3aa: CASRTDRGPYEQYF
d_gene: TRBD1
j_gene: TRBJ2-7
v_gene: TRBV28

CDR3nt: TGTGCCAGCAGTTTATCGGGACAGGGGGAGGGGATCTACGAGCAGTACTTC
CDR3aa: CASSLSGQGEGIYEQYF
d_gene: TRBD1
j_gene: TRBJ2-7
v_gene: TRBV27

CDR3nt: TGTGCCAGCAGTACCCTTGGACAAGTATACAATGAGCAGTTCTTC
CDR3aa: CASSTLGQVYNEQFF
d_gene: .
j_gene: TRBJ2-1
v_gene: TRBV6-1

CDR3nt: TGTGCCAGCAGCTCCCGACAGGGGGGGAACACTGAAGCTTTCTTT
CDR3aa: CASSSRQGGNTEAFF
d_gene: TRBD1
j_gene: TRBJ1-1
v_gene: TRBV7-8

CDR3nt: TGTGCCAGCAGCCGACAGGGGGCAGGGACCGGGGAGCTGTTTTTT
CDR3aa: CASSRQGAGTGELFF
d_gene: TRBD1
j_gene: TRBJ2-2
v_gene: TRBV6-5

CDR3nt: TGCGCCAGCAGCCAAGAAGAACGGACAGACTACGAGCAGTACTTC
CDR3aa: CASSQEERTDYEQYF
d_gene: .
j_gene: TRBJ2-7
v_gene: TRBV4-1

CDR3nt: TGTGCCAGCAGTTACTGGGGCAACACCGGGGAGCTGTTTTTT
CDR3aa: CASSYWGNTGELFF
d_gene: .
j_gene: TRBJ2-2
v_gene: TRBV6-5

CDR3nt: TGTGCCAGCAGTTTCGCGGTGAAGGGGGATGGCTACACCTTC
CDR3aa: CASSFAVKGDGYTF
d_gene: .
j_gene: TRBJ1-2
v_gene: TRBV28